This TCR beta chain was sequenced in a study of graft-versus-host responses after intestinal transplantation. There are 16 residues in the CDR3. Germline assignment: CDR1 SGHDN and CDR2 FVKESK. V was trimmed by 1 base and J by 2 bases, leaving 15 bases between them. The data were produced by immunoSEQ multiplex PCR, yet TCRdb's version contains in-frame clones alone and is incomplete. The table includes some 120,000 clones, around 94% detected once. The table lists this clone with a few counts. What it binds is unknown. Sequenced material: unstimulated CD4+ T cells sorted from spleen or lymph node cells, taken before intestinal transplant. The TCR was taken from a human donor who received an intestinal transplant. V usage is TRBV14 and J usage is TRBJ2-7, with D perhaps matching TRBD2 (5 bases). The CDR3 nucleotides read TGTGCCAGCAGCCAAGGTTCAGGCCCGGGGACCTACGAGCAGTACTTC. It translates to CASSQGSGPGTYEQYF.